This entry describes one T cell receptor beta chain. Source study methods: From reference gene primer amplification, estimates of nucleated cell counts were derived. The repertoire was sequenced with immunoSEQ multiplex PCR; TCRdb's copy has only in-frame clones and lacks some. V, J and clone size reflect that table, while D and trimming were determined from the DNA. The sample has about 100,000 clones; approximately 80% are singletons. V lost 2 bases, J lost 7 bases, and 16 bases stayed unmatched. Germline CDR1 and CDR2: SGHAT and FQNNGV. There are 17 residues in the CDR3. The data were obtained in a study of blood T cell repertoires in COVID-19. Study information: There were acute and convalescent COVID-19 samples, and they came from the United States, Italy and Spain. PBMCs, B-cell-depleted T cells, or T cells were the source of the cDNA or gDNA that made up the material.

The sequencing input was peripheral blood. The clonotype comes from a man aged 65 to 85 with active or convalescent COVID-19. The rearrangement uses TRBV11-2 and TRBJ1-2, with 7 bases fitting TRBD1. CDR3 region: CASSLMGLDRVQGGYTF. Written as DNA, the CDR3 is TGTGCCAGCAGCTTAATGGGTCTAGACAGGGTACAGGGTGGCTACACCTTC.